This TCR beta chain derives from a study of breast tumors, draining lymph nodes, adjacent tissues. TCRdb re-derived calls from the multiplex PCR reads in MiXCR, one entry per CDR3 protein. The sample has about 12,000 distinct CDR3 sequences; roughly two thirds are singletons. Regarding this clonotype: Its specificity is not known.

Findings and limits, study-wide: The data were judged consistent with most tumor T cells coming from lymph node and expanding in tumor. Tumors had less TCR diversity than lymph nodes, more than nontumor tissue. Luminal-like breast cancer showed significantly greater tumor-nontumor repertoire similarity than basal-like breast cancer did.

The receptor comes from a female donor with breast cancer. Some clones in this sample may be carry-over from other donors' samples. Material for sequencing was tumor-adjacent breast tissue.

This CDR3 reads CASSERTEYNEQFF. The CDR3 coding sequence is TGTGCCAGCAGTGAGAGAACAGAATACAATGAGCAGTTCTTC. The chain links TRBV2 to TRBJ2-1; D gene ambiguous. V was trimmed by 3 bases and J by 4 bases, leaving 10 bases between them. The CDR3 covers 14 residues. Per the germline V gene, CDR1 is SNHLY and CDR2 is FYNNEI.